This TCR beta chain was recorded in a study of blood T cell repertoires in COVID-19. As for the study in general: Spain, Italy and the United States supplied samples that represented acute and convalescent COVID-19. Sources were T cells, B-cell-depleted T cells, or PBMCs; the material itself was cDNA or gDNA.

Study processing details: How many nucleated cells were present was estimated from reference gene primer amplification. The method was immunoSEQ multiplex PCR; TCRdb's version includes in-frame clones alone and lacks a portion of them. V and J calls and clone size are copied from that table; D and trimming were computed from the DNA. This sample has tens of thousands of clones, with roughly 87% found just once. Germline V gene lookup returns CDR1 SNHLY and CDR2 FYNNEI. V was trimmed by 7 bases and J by 7 bases, leaving 11 bases between them. The CDR3 length is 12 residues. This clonotype originated in a woman between 45 and 60 years old with acute or convalescent COVID-19. The chain employs TRBV2 and TRBJ1-5; tentative D call: TRBD1 (6 bases). Source material: peripheral blood. CDR3 nucleotide sequence: TGTGCCAGCAAAGGACAGTTCCAGCCCCAGCATTTT. This sequence encodes CASKGQFQPQHF.